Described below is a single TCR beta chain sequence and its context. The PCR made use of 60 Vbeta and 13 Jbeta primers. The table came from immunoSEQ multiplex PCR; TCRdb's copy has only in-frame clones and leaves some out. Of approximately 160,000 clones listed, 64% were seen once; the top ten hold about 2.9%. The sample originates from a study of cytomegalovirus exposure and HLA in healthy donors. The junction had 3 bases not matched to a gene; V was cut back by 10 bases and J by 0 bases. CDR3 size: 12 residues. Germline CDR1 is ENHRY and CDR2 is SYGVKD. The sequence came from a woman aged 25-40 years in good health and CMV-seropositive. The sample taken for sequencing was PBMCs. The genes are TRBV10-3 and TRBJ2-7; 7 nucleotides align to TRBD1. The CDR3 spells CATGQVSYEQYF. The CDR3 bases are TGTGCCACCGGACAGGTCTCCTACGAGCAGTACTTC.